The rows below give T cell receptor beta chains drawn from one sample of a study of blood T cell repertoires in COVID-19. TCRdb's copy holds only in-frame clones and misses some; the assay was immunoSEQ multiplex PCR. The table includes under 200,000 clones, roughly 88% detected once. Sequencing used PBMCs or T cells enriched from blood (not recorded which). The receptor set was obtained from a woman in her sixties or seventies who had recovered from COVID-19. Both conserved end residues are part of each CDR3.

V gene: TRBV7-2
J gene: TRBJ2-2
CDR3 protein: CASSPSGTRVKGELFF

V gene: TRBV6-1
J gene: TRBJ1-4
CDR3 protein: CASSEKTEYNEKLFF

V gene: TRBV11-2
J gene: TRBJ1-1
CDR3 protein: CASSSSFNTEAFF

V gene: TRBV2
J gene: TRBJ1-5
CDR3 protein: CASLRGHDQPQHF

V gene: TRBV5-4
J gene: TRBJ1-1
CDR3 protein: CASSFVLRGTEAFF

V gene: TRBV2
J gene: TRBJ2-5
CDR3 protein: CASLILAGVGETQYF

V gene: TRBV3-1/TRBV3-2
J gene: TRBJ2-3
CDR3 protein: CASSQERTGGLYTQYF

V gene: TRBV27
J gene: TRBJ1-2
CDR3 protein: CASSLSGGQGAPGYTF

V gene: TRBV5-1
J gene: TRBJ2-4
CDR3 protein: CASSMEQGYIQYF

V gene: TRBV5-1
J gene: TRBJ2-5
CDR3 protein: CASSGAMRASQETQYF

V gene: TRBV28
J gene: TRBJ1-1
CDR3 protein: CASSLKLNTEAFF

V gene: TRBV28
J gene: TRBJ1-6
CDR3 protein: CASRTGLNSPLHF

V gene: TRBV2
J gene: TRBJ1-5
CDR3 protein: CASSKDSGGNQPQHF

V gene: TRBV30
J gene: TRBJ1-3
CDR3 protein: CAWSHRDRRSGNTIYF

V gene: TRBV5-1
J gene: TRBJ2-1
CDR3 protein: CASSLSSGRINEQFF

V gene: TRBV7-8
J gene: TRBJ2-2
CDR3 protein: CASSRGLAGAFANTGELFF

V gene: TRBV12-5
J gene: TRBJ1-3
CDR3 protein: CASASLTGAGNTIYF

V gene: TRBV5-4
J gene: TRBJ1-2
CDR3 protein: CASSLLTGNYGYTF

V gene: TRBV5-1
J gene: TRBJ1-1
CDR3 protein: CATRQDPNTEAFF

V gene: TRBV5-1
J gene: TRBJ2-5
CDR3 protein: CASYLTGEETQYF

V gene: TRBV7-9
J gene: TRBJ1-2
CDR3 protein: CASSLSRPTGTGDGYTF

V gene: TRBV3-1/TRBV3-2
J gene: TRBJ2-5
CDR3 protein: CASSRQKETQYF

V gene: TRBV19
J gene: TRBJ1-5
CDR3 protein: CASTPGRGRLSGQPQHF

V gene: TRBV5-1
J gene: TRBJ2-2
CDR3 protein: CASSLAVSTGELFF

V gene: TRBV29-1
J gene: TRBJ2-1
CDR3 protein: CSVESEAYNEQFF

V gene: TRBV7-6
J gene: TRBJ2-3
CDR3 protein: CASSLRGGSGVTDTQYF

V gene: TRBV5-1
J gene: TRBJ2-2
CDR3 protein: CASSFRGKNTGELFF

V gene: TRBV11-3
J gene: TRBJ2-3
CDR3 protein: CASSDRGRGLSTDTQYF

V gene: TRBV5-4
J gene: TRBJ1-6
CDR3 protein: CASSLSGGTYNSPLHF

V gene: TRBV9
J gene: TRBJ2-2
CDR3 protein: CASSVLANTGELFF

V gene: TRBV21-1
J gene: TRBJ2-7
CDR3 protein: CASSNRDRAVEQYF

V gene: TRBV18
J gene: TRBJ2-5
CDR3 protein: CASSPRQGTGGKTQYF

V gene: TRBV6-5
J gene: TRBJ1-5
CDR3 protein: CASSSLGPNQPQHF

V gene: TRBV9
J gene: TRBJ1-1
CDR3 protein: CASSPDTPEAFF

V gene: TRBV18
J gene: TRBJ1-2
CDR3 protein: CASSEGGNNYGYTF

V gene: TRBV6-5
J gene: TRBJ1-5
CDR3 protein: CASKGTGWGNQPQHF

V gene: TRBV7-9
J gene: TRBJ1-1
CDR3 protein: CASSLAQGVYAEAFF

V gene: TRBV5-1
J gene: TRBJ2-3
CDR3 protein: CASSSGTRLTDTQYF

V gene: TRBV19
J gene: TRBJ1-6
CDR3 protein: CAGGTGFSPLHF

V gene: TRBV2
J gene: TRBJ1-6
CDR3 protein: CASRREKNSPLHF

V gene: TRBV2
J gene: TRBJ1-4
CDR3 protein: CARGDAVNEKLFF